The rows below give T cell receptor beta chains drawn from one sample of a study of T cell responses to AZD1222 COVID-19 vaccine. Sequenced by immunoSEQ multiplex PCR; TCRdb stores in-frame clones only, minus some. Of about 150,000 clones detected, 85% to 90% appear once; the ten largest clones hold about 5.5%. The input for sequencing was peripheral blood, taken on day 0 of MenACWY control vaccination. These receptors came from an adult in good health. CDR3s include the opening cysteine and the closing phenylalanine or tryptophan. A D gene is named only where the DNA matches it firmly. Clone size is stated in some rows and not others, as once, few, many or a class when expanded.

v_gene,j_gene,abundance,d_gene,CDR3aa,CDR3nt
TRBV5-1,TRBJ2-7,-,-,CASSLGDGLQQYF,TGCGCCAGCAGCTTGGGGGACGGGCTTCAGCAGTACTTC
TRBV9,TRBJ2-2,-,-,CASSVGSQGAGELFF,TGTGCCAGCAGCGTAGGAAGTCAGGGAGCCGGGGAGCTGTTTTTT
TRBV30,TRBJ2-2,-,-,CAWSVGNTGELFF,TGTGCCTGGAGTGTGGGGAACACCGGGGAGCTGTTTTTT
TRBV6-1,TRBJ1-6,-,-,CASSDSNNSPLHF,TGTGCCAGCAGTGACAGCAATAATTCACCCCTCCACTTT
TRBV5-6,TRBJ2-1,few,-,CASRLAGVSSYNEQFF,TGTGCCAGCAGACTGGCAGGGGTAAGCTCCTACAATGAGCAGTTCTTC
TRBV6-6,TRBJ1-1,-,-,CASSFTYSEAFF,TGTGCCAGCAGTTTCACCTACTCGGAAGCTTTCTTT
TRBV3-1/TRBV3-2,TRBJ1-1,-,-,CASSLINTNTEAFF,TGTGCCAGCAGCCTCATTAATACTAACACTGAAGCTTTCTTT
TRBV6-6,TRBJ1-2,-,-,CASSATDSGYTF,TGTGCCAGCAGTGCGACGGACAGCGGCTACACCTTC
TRBV19,TRBJ1-1,-,-,CASSILQGWTEAFF,TGTGCCAGTAGTATACTACAGGGTTGGACTGAAGCTTTCTTT
TRBV28,TRBJ1-4,few,-,CASSFGGGGTNEKLFF,TGTGCCAGCAGTTTTGGGGGAGGAGGAACTAATGAAAAACTGTTTTTT
TRBV19,TRBJ1-5,-,-,CASKIPPADF,TGTGCCAGTAAAATTCCCCCAGCCGATTTT
TRBV6-5,TRBJ1-3,-,TRBD1,CASSYSGDRGNTIYF,TGTGCCAGCAGTTACTCGGGGGACAGGGGAAACACCATATATTTT
TRBV7-3,TRBJ2-6,-,-,CASSLMARQSGANVLTF,TGTGCCAGCAGCTTAATGGCCCGCCAGTCTGGGGCCAACGTCCTGACTTTC
TRBV14,TRBJ1-6,-,-,CASSQDRARGAAVHF,TGTGCCAGCAGCCAAGATCGGGCGAGGGGCGCCGCTGTCCACTTT
TRBV10-1,TRBJ1-5,-,-,CASSESHYQPQHF,TGCGCCAGCAGTGAGTCGCACTATCAGCCCCAGCATTTT
TRBV2,TRBJ2-3,-,TRBD2,CASSEVARTPPTSGTYTDTQYF,TGTGCCAGCAGTGAAGTGGCCCGGACCCCCCCGACTAGCGGAACTTACACAGATACGCAGTATTTT
TRBV5-4,TRBJ2-3,-,TRBD2,CASSDKAGGPTDTQYF,TGTGCCAGCAGCGATAAAGCGGGGGGGCCGACAGATACGCAGTATTTT
TRBV12-5,TRBJ1-6,-,TRBD1,CASGLGQGESPLHF,TGTGCTAGTGGTTTGGGGCAGGGGGAATCACCCCTCCACTTT
TRBV11-2,TRBJ2-5,few,TRBD1,CASSFGTGGRETQYF,TGTGCCAGCAGCTTCGGGACAGGGGGCCGGGAGACCCAGTACTTC
TRBV19,TRBJ1-3,-,-,CASSIVWTATGNTIYF,TGTGCCAGTAGTATAGTTTGGACGGCCACTGGAAACACCATATATTTT